This TCR beta chain came from a study of OX40 agonist ivuxolimab in advanced cancers. As for the study in general: Administration of intravenous ivuxolimab to patients occurred every 2 weeks at 0.01 to 10 mg/kg. Dose-escalation patients suffered from hepatocellular carcinoma, melanoma, renal cell or head and neck cancer.

The protocol was immunoSEQ multiplex PCR, while the TCRdb copy is restricted to in-frame clones and leaves out a portion. The repertoire consists of around 100,000 clones, with approximately 90% occurring once and the leading ten covering roughly 0.56%. Study-wide findings and caveats: Clones of CD4+ and CD8+ blood T cells grew by week 6 at doses of 0.1 to 3.0 mg/kg.

About this clone itself: As yet, its antigen is unknown.

The CDR3 is 15 amino acids. CDR1 and CDR2 from the germline V gene are MDHEN and SYDVKM. V was cut by 5 bases and J by 6 bases, with 19 bases left in between. The sample in question was CD4+ or CD8+ T cells sorted from blood, obtained in a trial of the OX40 agonist ivuxolimab. This TCR derives from an adult with an advanced solid tumor such as melanoma, head and neck, liver or kidney cancer. The V call is TRBV28, the J call TRBJ2-5; a weak D match, TRBD2 (5 bases). The CDR3 region is CASSPTHGTGKTQYF. CDR3 in DNA: TGTGCCAGCAGTCCCACACACGGAACCGGGAAGACCCAGTACTTC.